This is a list of T cell receptor beta chains from one sample in a study of blood T cell repertoires in COVID-19. Assay used: immunoSEQ multiplex PCR; TCRdb lists only in-frame clones, some missing. This sample has 55,000 to 80,000 clones, with around 87% found just once. Sequencing input: peripheral blood. The receptors come from a woman in her sixties with acute or convalescent COVID-19. Both conserved end residues are part of each CDR3. Fields, in order: CDR3 protein, CDR3 DNA, CDR3 length, D gene, clone size, J gene, V gene. D genes are given only for firm matches. The size of a clone is reported for some rows only, either as once, few or many, or as a class for expanded clones.

CASSYTYYQPQHF,TGTGCCAGCAGTTACACTTATTATCAGCCCCAGCATTTT,13,NA,NA,TRBJ1-5,TRBV6-2/TRBV6-3
CASSLGPRGISGANVLTF,TGTGCCAGCAGCTTGGGACCACGCGGAATCTCTGGGGCCAACGTCCTGACTTTC,18,NA,NA,TRBJ2-6,TRBV5-4
CASSFTRGFEKLFF,TGTGCCAGCAGCTTCACCCGGGGTTTTGAAAAACTGTTTTTT,14,NA,NA,TRBJ1-4,TRBV7-9
CASSPARGNTEAFF,TGTGCCAGCTCACCCGCCAGAGGGAACACTGAAGCTTTCTTT,14,NA,few,TRBJ1-1,TRBV18
CASSTEQGINSPLHF,TGCGCCAGCAGCACCGAACAGGGGATTAATTCACCCCTCCACTTT,15,TRBD1,NA,TRBJ1-6,TRBV5-1
CASSVGQGASYGYTF,TGTGCCAGCAGCGTCGGACAGGGGGCCAGCTATGGCTACACCTTC,15,TRBD1,NA,TRBJ1-2,TRBV7-2
CAAGARQGNTEAFF,TGTGCCGCCGGGGCTAGACAGGGGAACACTGAAGCTTTCTTT,14,TRBD1,NA,TRBJ1-1,TRBV10-3
CASSILPGELYGYTF,TGCGCCAGCAGCATCCTCCCAGGGGAACTATATGGCTACACCTTC,15,NA,NA,TRBJ1-2,TRBV5-1
CASSLTDTQYF,TGTGCCAGCAGTCTCACAGATACGCAGTATTTT,11,NA,NA,TRBJ2-3,TRBV12-3/TRBV12-4
CASSVGQGSYNEQFF,TGTGCCAGCAGTGTTGGACAGGGCTCCTACAATGAGCAGTTCTTC,15,TRBD1,NA,TRBJ2-1,TRBV25-1
CASSPTGDQPQHF,TGCGCCAGCAGCCCGACGGGGGACCAGCCCCAGCATTTT,13,NA,NA,TRBJ1-5,TRBV5-1
CASSETAGGQPQHF,TGTGCCAGCAGTGAAACGGCAGGGGGACAGCCCCAGCATTTT,14,TRBD1,NA,TRBJ1-5,TRBV2
CASSQGGLSTDTQYF,TGTGCCAGCAGCCAAGGCGGACTCTCCACAGATACGCAGTATTTT,15,NA,NA,TRBJ2-3,TRBV3-1/TRBV3-2
CASTPRSQDTQYF,TGTGCCAGCACCCCCCGGTCGCAAGATACGCAGTATTTT,13,NA,NA,TRBJ2-3,TRBV5-4
CASSPRPRDTYNEQFF,TGTGCCAGCTCACCTCGGCCCCGGGACACCTACAATGAGCAGTTCTTC,16,NA,NA,TRBJ2-1,TRBV18
CASSMARGAPYNEQFF,TGTGCCAGTAGTATGGCTCGGGGGGCTCCCTACAATGAGCAGTTCTTC,16,NA,NA,TRBJ2-1,TRBV19
CASSPGHDLAGAEDTQYF,TGCGCCAGCAGCCCTGGACATGATCTAGCGGGGGCCGAGGATACGCAGTATTTT,18,TRBD2,NA,TRBJ2-3,TRBV5-1
CASSVDQGLSGNTIYF,TGTGCCAGCAGTGTAGATCAGGGCCTCTCTGGAAACACCATATATTTT,16,NA,NA,TRBJ1-3,TRBV28
CASSLSLGVDEKLFF,TGTGCCAGCAGTTTATCATTAGGGGTGGATGAAAAACTGTTTTTT,15,NA,NA,TRBJ1-4,TRBV27
CASSGARGSLYGYTF,TGTGCCAGCAGTGGAGCCAGGGGTTCCCTCTATGGCTACACCTTC,15,NA,NA,TRBJ1-2,TRBV6-1
CASSLSGGGAGYGYTF,TGTGCCAGCAGCTTGAGCGGAGGGGGCGCGGGCTATGGCTACACCTTC,16,TRBD1,few,TRBJ1-2,TRBV7-2
CARDRGVSAGNTIYF,TGTGCCAGGGACAGGGGGGTCTCGGCTGGAAACACCATATATTTT,15,TRBD1,NA,TRBJ1-3,TRBV28
CASSPGQGDEKLFF,TGTGCCAGCTCACCTGGACAGGGGGACGAAAAACTGTTTTTT,14,TRBD1,NA,TRBJ1-4,TRBV18
CASSSKTSGETQYF,TGTGCCAGCAGCTCGAAGACTAGCGGGGAGACCCAGTACTTC,14,TRBD2,NA,TRBJ2-5,TRBV5-4
CASSTGKRYSPLHF,TGTGCCAGCTCGACAGGGAAGAGGTATTCACCCCTCCACTTT,14,TRBD1,NA,TRBJ1-6,TRBV28
CASSVDRGLNSPLHF,TGTGCCAGCAGTGTCGACAGGGGTCTTAATTCACCCCTCCACTTT,15,TRBD1,NA,TRBJ1-6,TRBV27